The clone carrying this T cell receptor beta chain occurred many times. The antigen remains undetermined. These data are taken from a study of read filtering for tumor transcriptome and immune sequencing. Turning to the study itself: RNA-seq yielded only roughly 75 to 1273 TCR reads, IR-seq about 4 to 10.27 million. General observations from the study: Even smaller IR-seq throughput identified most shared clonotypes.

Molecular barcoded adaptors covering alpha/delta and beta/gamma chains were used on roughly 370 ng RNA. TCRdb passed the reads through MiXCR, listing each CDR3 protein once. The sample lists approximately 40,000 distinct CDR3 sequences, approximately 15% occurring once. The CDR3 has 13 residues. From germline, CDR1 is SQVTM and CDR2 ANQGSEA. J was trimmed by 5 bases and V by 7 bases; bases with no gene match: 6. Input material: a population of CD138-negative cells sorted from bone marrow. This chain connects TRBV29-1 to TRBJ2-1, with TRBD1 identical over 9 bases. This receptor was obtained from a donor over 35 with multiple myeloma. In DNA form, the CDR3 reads TGCAGCGCACCGGGACAGGGTCACAATGAGCAGTTCTTC. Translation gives CSAPGQGHNEQFF.